Below, one T cell receptor (beta chain) is given with its context. Its antigen is still unknown. CDR3 length: 12 amino acids, cysteine to phenylalanine. The DNA is not on file. According to the germline V gene (reference sequence), CDR1 reads SEHNR and CDR2 reads FQNEAQ. From each donor, a roughly 2.5 ml peripheral blood sample was collected into PAXgene tubes and stored at -80 degrees C. Without T cell sorting, total RNA was isolated from whole blood using the PAXgene blood miRNA kit on an automated QIAcube. Peripheral blood from monozygotic twin pairs concordant or discordant for inflammatory bowel disease was subjected to deep TCRalpha and TCRbeta repertoire profiling with unique molecular barcoding. For every twin pair, smoking habits were documented, and each individual was categorised as a current, former or never smoker. These data belong to a study of monozygotic twins with inflammatory bowel disease (dated by TCRdb to 2018 to 2020). Study-level background: The full study comprised about 28 monozygotic twin pairs: nine German pairs (four IBD-concordant, five IBD-discordant) and 19 IBD-discordant Danish pairs. The search for disease-associated traits relied mainly on comparing IBD patients with their genetically identical healthy co-twins within discordant pairs. Each individual had, on average, about 151 000 unique TCRalpha sequences and 181 000 unique TCRbeta sequences available for analysis.

Libraries came from 5' RACE. Each TCR library was prepared from 3,500 to 4,500 ng of total RNA. For each sample, cDNA was synthesized in eight separate reactions using SMARTScribe reverse transcriptase. During cDNA synthesis, template switching was used to introduce unique molecular identifiers that contained a 6-nucleotide sample barcode. Amplification of TCRalpha and TCRbeta cDNA involved two nested PCRs of approximately 16 and 10 cycles, and each PCR was followed by bead purification. Before amplification, the cDNA was treated with uracil DNA-glycosylase and purified using the QIAquick PCR purification kit. The second PCR added Illumina TruSeq-compatible adapters along with sample-specific barcodes. Library quality and concentration were checked on TapeStation and Qubit, and libraries were pooled at about 5 ng each. Pooled libraries were sequenced on an Illumina HiSeq2500 single-index Rapid Run with 2 x 100 bp reads and custom sequencing primers. The original pipeline was this. MiGEC version 1.2.6 was used for UMI-based consensus assembly, which corrected PCR and sequencing errors. MiXCR version 2.1.1 handled V(D)J alignment, clonotype assembly and CDR3 extraction. Gene usage, clonotype sharing and MAIT/NKT TCR abundance were normalised by analysing the top 1000, 10 000 and 20 000 clonotypes per sample. After downsampling to 27 000 UMIs, diversity was calculated as the inverse Simpson index using the vegan R package. Paired Mann-Whitney U tests were applied to discordant twin pairs, and Benjamini-Hochberg correction was used for multiple testing. Reprocessed by TCRdb, the reads give a single entry per CDR3 protein sequence, without DNA. For this entry, the V and J calls and clone size follow TCRdb and not the study's own pipeline. The sample's table lists a count of about 350,000 distinct CDR3 sequences. The ten top clones hold roughly 2% of the sample.

General conclusions and limits of the study: Background noise and inter-individual variability may have been introduced into the repertoires by the differing immunosuppressive treatments among patients. TCRbeta repertoire diversity, by inverse Simpson index, was decreased in IBD patients compared with their healthy co-twins. Fewer clonotypes were shared with other individuals by IBD patients than by healthy twins, most markedly in patients showing signs of disease activity. No single strong signal or clonotype linked to IBD turned up in the results, so the idea that one exists was not supported. Concordant and discordant twins showed no difference in repertoire similarity, possibly because of limited statistical power. The analysis was unable to tell different T cell subtypes apart.

Sequencing used blood. The chain is made from TRBV7-9 and TRBJ1-2. The receptor comes from a human donor with ulcerative colitis or Crohn's disease, or a healthy co-twin of an affected twin (not recorded which). The CDR3 reads CASSLQEDGYTF.